Listed below are T cell receptor beta chains from one sample, sequenced in a study of blood T cell repertoires in COVID-19. The protocol was immunoSEQ multiplex PCR, while the TCRdb copy is restricted to in-frame clones and leaves out a portion. Counted here are 200,000 to 300,000 clones, 87% occurring once; the ten biggest clones make up more than 6%. Material: peripheral blood. Every receptor here comes from a man in his 60s who had recovered from COVID-19. The CDR3 runs from the conserved cysteine through the conserved F or W.

V	CDR3
TRBV5-4	CASSLGWARNEQFF
TRBV5-1	CASSLGAQGIGNTGELFF
TRBV2	CASGTGGGKLFF
TRBV5-1	CASSFVVGEKLFF
TRBV7-9	CASSSLQGVLTNEKLFF
TRBV7-2	CASSLFVGEGYEQYF
TRBV7-2	CASSLAGRTGVREKLFF
TRBV18	CASSPVRGPSNQPQHF
TRBV6-5	CASGSPGATNEKLFF
TRBV5-1	CASRRGGMNTGELFF
TRBV6-5	CASKGGYNSPLHF
TRBV5-1	CASSLAEDNSPLHF
TRBV7-9	CASSSNGYGYTF
TRBV18	CASSPPQGPYNEQFF
TRBV27	CASSRSGWTILGGYTF
TRBV27	CASSPPGLVSAEQFF
TRBV6-1	CASSDRGRQTNEKLFF
TRBV4-1	CASSQDVSASSGEQYF
TRBV3-1/TRBV3-2	CASTLRGGSNEQFF
TRBV6-5	CASRPNSPKNEKLFF
TRBV2	CASSVMGQINTEAFF
TRBV19	CASSIARQASNQPQHF
TRBV27	CASSFSGGNEKLFF
TRBV27	CASGQGNQPQHF
TRBV5-1	CASRKGTGDPPSTEAFF
TRBV2	CASISGLPGLVPREQFF
TRBV3-1/TRBV3-2	CASSRGSSYEQYF
TRBV6-5	CASRPGGEGQPQHF
TRBV6-1	CASSDLLSNQPQHF
TRBV28	CASTRRLRGNTIYF
TRBV5-6	CASSLRGQYTEAFF
TRBV4-2	CASSRTGTGPYEQYF